This T cell receptor beta chain was identified during a study of blood T cell repertoires in COVID-19. Study background: Collection of acute and convalescent COVID-19 samples took place in the United States, Italy and Spain.

Original processing methods: Scientists estimated how many nucleated cells there were by amplifying reference gene primers. Some clones are missing from TCRdb's copy, which holds only in-frame ones; the method was immunoSEQ multiplex PCR. V, J and clone size were drawn from that table, and D and trimming were deduced from the DNA. The sample lists approximately 270,000 clones, 90% to 95% seen once, with about 1.2% in the top ten. Germline V gene data show CDR1 as ENHRY and CDR2 as SYGVKD. The CDR3 contains 13 residues. V dropped 2 bases and J dropped 11 bases, with 15 bases sitting between them. The sequencing sample was made of PBMCs or T cells enriched from blood (not recorded which). V usage is TRBV10-3 and J usage is TRBJ1-1; perhaps TRBD1 as D (5 bases). The clonotype comes from a human donor in a cohort exposed to, infected with or recovered from COVID-19 (not recorded which). The donor label of this sample is uncertain. CDR3 loop: CAISEPGLGGAFF. The CDR3 region has the DNA TGTGCCATCAGTGAGCCGGGACTCGGCGGGGCTTTCTTT.